Presented here are 24 T cell receptor beta chains from one specimen sequenced in a study of graft-versus-host responses after intestinal transplantation. Repertoires were generated with immunoSEQ multiplex PCR, while TCRdb's copy carries only in-frame clones and drops some. The sample records around 99,000 clones, about 93% being singletons. For these TCRs, the target antigens are not known. The input for sequencing was unstimulated CD8+ T cells sorted from spleen or lymph node cells, taken before intestinal transplant. These receptors came from a human donor who received an intestinal transplant.

The CDR3 bases are TGTGCCAGCAGCTTTAACCTACAGGGGCGGGATGAAAAACTGTTTTTT. This sequence encodes CASSFNLQGRDEKLFF. The chain combines TRBV11-2 with TRBJ1-4; 7 bases agree with TRBD1. Germline CDR1 SGHAT, CDR2 FQNNGV. This CDR3 contains 16 residues. After removal of 3 bases from V and 6 bases from J, the junction contained 10 bases not matched to a gene.

The chain has TRBV29-1 and TRBJ1-1; D is unresolved. Germline V CDR1 and CDR2: SQVTM, ANQGSEA. The CDR3 spans 12 residues. Deletions cut 4 bases from V and 3 bases from J, with 9 bases between. The CDR3 region is CSVVWSDTEAFF. Here the CDR3 DNA reads TGCAGCGTTGTATGGTCAGACACTGAAGCTTTCTTT.

A single count supports this clone. The chain employs TRBV11-1 and TRBJ2-3, with 14 bases fitting TRBD2. V dropped 5 bases and J dropped 2; count of bases not matched to a gene: 12. The length of the CDR3 is 19 residues. CDR1 SGHAT and CDR2 FQDESV come from the germline V gene (reference sequence). CDR3 sequence: CASSHQIRTSGGNTDTQYF. The CDR3 nucleotides are TGTGCCAGCAGCCACCAAATTAGGACTAGCGGGGGGAACACAGATACGCAGTATTTT.

The chain recombines TRBV12-5 with TRBJ2-5; 8 bases are shared with TRBD1. V dropped 5 bases and J dropped 7; count of bases not matched to a gene: 9. The germline V gene encodes CDR1 LGHNT and CDR2 FRNRAP. The CDR3 is 14 residues long. CDR3: CASGPGTGFVTQYF. CDR3 in DNA: TGTGCTAGTGGTCCCGGGACAGGCTTTGTGACCCAGTACTTC. Variable domain in full (rest from reference TRBV12-5 and TRBJ2-5): DARVTQTPRHKVTEMGQEVTMRCQPILGHNTVFWYRQTMMQGLELLAYFRNRAPLDDSGMPKDRFSAEMPDATLATLKIQPSEPRDSAVYFCASGPGTGFVTQYFGPGTRLLVL.

J is TRBJ1-1 and V is TRBV4-3; the D gene is possibly TRBD1 (6 bases). The ends were cut back, 1 base at V and 5 bases at J, with 20 bases in the middle. The CDR3 is made up of 17 amino acids. Per the germline V gene, CDR1 is LGHNA and CDR2 is YSLEER. The chain's CDR3 is CASSQVGGSRGQTEAFF. The CDR3 nucleotides are TGCGCCAGCAGCCAAGTCGGGGGGTCCAGGGGTCAAACTGAAGCTTTCTTT.

V usage is TRBV19 and J usage is TRBJ1-1; the match to TRBD1 covers 9 bases. The CDR3 extends over 16 amino acids. In germline, CDR1 is LNHDA, CDR2 SQIVND (reference sequence). V shed 5 bases, J shed 1 base, and the junction held 8 bases outside the gene matches. CDR3 sequence (DNA): TGTGCCAGTAGTTCCGGACAGGGGACGACGAACACTGAAGCTTTCTTT. It codes for CASSSGQGTTNTEAFF.

The rearrangement links TRBV10-1 to TRBJ1-2, with 9 bases matching TRBD1. The germline CDR1 and CDR2 sequences are WNHNN and SYGVQD (reference sequence). Trimming at V came to 6 bases and at J to 6 bases, leaving 5 bases not matched to a gene. The CDR3 contains 13 residues. The CDR3 sequence is CASRTGGADGYTF. The CDR3 DNA is TGCGCCAGCAGGACAGGGGGTGCGGATGGCTACACCTTC.

The chain carries TRBV30 and TRBJ2-1, with 9 bases matching TRBD2. With V trimmed by 0 bases and J by 8 bases, 8 bases remained unmatched. Germline assignment: CDR1 GTSNPN and CDR2 SVGIG (reference sequence). This CDR3 comprises 15 residues. The CDR3 loop is CAWSVSGGLYDEQFF. As DNA, the CDR3 is TGTGCCTGGAGTGTTAGCGGGGGATTATACGATGAGCAGTTCTTC. Full variable domain (remainder filled in from reference TRBV30 and TRBJ2-1): SQTIHQWPATLVQPVGSPLSLECTVEGTSNPNLYWYRQAAGRGLQLLFYSVGIGQISSEVPQNLSASRPQDRQFILSSKKLLLSDSGFYLCAWSVSGGLYDEQFFGPGTRLTVL.

The genes are TRBV5-8 and TRBJ2-7; D may be TRBD2 (5 bases). Between the trimmed V and J ends, which lost 4 bases and 2 bases, there was a span of 7 bases. Germline V gives CDR1 SGHTS, CDR2 YDEGEE. The CDR3 has 12 residues. This chain's CDR3 is CASSVGTYEQYF. CDR3 bases: TGTGCCAGCAGCGTCGGGACCTACGAGCAGTACTTC.

The V call is TRBV2, the J call TRBJ1-1, with TRBD1 as a possible D gene (5 bases). The length of the CDR3 is 14 residues. V was trimmed by 6 bases and J by 5 bases, leaving 16 bases between them. From germline, CDR1 is SNHLY and CDR2 FYNNEI. CDR3 sequence reads: CASSRPPGQTEAFF. The CDR3 DNA reads as TGTGCCAGCAGCCGACCTCCAGGGCAAACTGAAGCTTTCTTT.

The count of this clone is one. The V and J genes are TRBV9 and TRBJ1-2, with 7 bases lining up with TRBD1. With V trimmed by 5 bases and J by 4 bases, 8 bases remained unmatched. Germline V CDR1 and CDR2: SGDLS, YYNGEE. This CDR3 spans 14 amino acids. The CDR3 region has the DNA TGTGCCAGCAGTTCCCCGGGACAGCTCTATGGCTACACCTTC. It encodes CASSSPGQLYGYTF.

V usage is TRBV6-6 and J usage is TRBJ2-7; 7 bases fit TRBD1. Per germline, CDR1 MNHNY and CDR2 SVGAGI (reference sequence). V lost 6 bases to trimming and J lost 3 bases; unmatched junction nucleotides: 8. This CDR3 region has 14 residues. Written as DNA, the CDR3 is TGTGCCAGCAGGTCCGGGACAGCAAGCTACGAGCAGTACTTC. It encodes CASRSGTASYEQYF.

The chain is built from TRBV21-1 and TRBJ2-3; TRBD2 reflects the table's D call only, with no check against the DNA. TRBV21-1 is a pseudogene segment. This CDR3 is 16 amino acids long. In DNA, the CDR3 is TGTGCCAGCAGCACGATGACTAGCGGGGGCACAGATACGCAGTATTTT. As protein: CASSTMTSGGTDTQYF.

Points on this clone: Other DNA sequences of this sample code for an identical CDR3. The CDR3 nucleotides read TGTGCCAGTAGTATAGGGAGAGGGAACACTGAAGCTTTCTTT. It yields the protein CASSIGRGNTEAFF. The chain carries TRBV19 and TRBJ1-1; no firm D call. Deletions cut 1 base from V and 1 base from J, with 7 bases between. This CDR3 region has 14 residues. The germline V gene encodes CDR1 LNHDA and CDR2 SQIVND (reference sequence).

This clone occurred once. The chain recombines TRBV19 with TRBJ2-2; no clear D. V dropped 0 bases and J dropped 7 bases, with 3 bases sitting between them. The CDR3 has 12 amino acids. Germline V gene sequence: CDR1 LNHDA, CDR2 SQIVND (reference sequence). For the CDR3, the DNA is TGTGCCAGTAGTATAGATAACGGGGAGCTGTTTTTT. This encodes CASSIDNGELFF.

This clone was recorded only once. The chain couples TRBV6-5 to TRBJ1-4; D might be TRBD1 (6 bases). CDR3 length: 13 amino acids. Per the germline V gene, CDR1 is MNHEY and CDR2 is SVGAGI. The V and J ends lost 8 bases and 1 base respectively, with 8 bases between them. CDR3 sequence reads: CASQGRTNEKLFF. The DNA for the CDR3 is TGTGCCAGCCAGGGGCGAACTAATGAAAAACTGTTTTTT.

V and J are TRBV5-8 and TRBJ2-5, with D tentatively TRBD2 (6 bases). This CDR3 comprises 14 residues. Germline CDR1 and CDR2: SGHTS and YDEGEE. Between the trimmed V and J ends, which lost 4 bases and 2 bases, there was a span of 12 bases. Here the CDR3 DNA reads TGTGCCAGCAGCCACCGGGAGCAGCAAGAGACCCAGTACTTC. Translating it yields CASSHREQQETQYF.

The chain uses TRBV6-5 and TRBJ1-2, with TRBD1 identical over 7 bases. Germline V gives CDR1 MNHEY, CDR2 SVGAGI. CDR3 size: 15 residues. J lost 2 bases, V lost 5 bases, and 8 bases had no gene match. This CDR3 is CASSPKTGWNYGYTF. CDR3 bases: TGTGCCAGCAGTCCAAAGACAGGGTGGAACTATGGCTACACCTTC.

The V gene is TRBV25-1, the J gene TRBJ1-5; 8 bases are shared with TRBD1. V dropped 4 bases and J dropped 3; count of bases not matched to a gene: 8. Germline V lookup: CDR1 MGHDK, CDR2 SYGVNS. This CDR3 comprises 16 residues. The CDR3 spells CASSAQTTGVNQPQHF. DNA for the CDR3: TGTGCCAGCAGTGCTCAAACGACAGGGGTCAATCAGCCCCAGCATTTT. Variable domain in full (rest from reference TRBV25-1 and TRBJ1-5): EADIYQTPRYLVIGTGKKITLECSQTMGHDKMYWYQQDPGMELHLIHYSYGVNSTEKGDLSSESTVSRIRTEHFPLTLESARPSHTSQYLCASSAQTTGVNQPQHFGDGTRLSIL.

The chain uses TRBV7-9 and TRBJ2-2; D uncertain. This CDR3 has 13 amino acids. CDR1 is SEHNR and CDR2 is FQNEAQ in the germline V gene (reference sequence). The V end was cut by 6 bases, the J end by 4 bases, with 9 bases between. In nucleotides, the CDR3 is TGTGCCAGCAGTGTGACTCGCACCGGGGAGCTGTTTTTT. Amino acid sequence: CASSVTRTGELFF.

This clone was seen just once. The chain couples TRBV7-8 to TRBJ1-1, with D perhaps matching TRBD1 (5 bases). The V end lost 3 bases, the J end lost 5 bases, and 10 bases lay between the germline ends. Germline CDR1 is SGHVS and CDR2 is FQNEAQ. CDR3 size: 13 residues. The CDR3 DNA sequence: TGTGCCAGCAGCTTCACAGGACTAACTGAAGCTTTCTTT. Its protein product is CASSFTGLTEAFF.

This clone was seen a single time. This chain connects TRBV19 to TRBJ2-7; TRBD1 matches at 9 bases. Germline V CDR1 and CDR2: LNHDA, SQIVND (reference sequence). CDR3 length: 15 amino acids. With V trimmed by 5 bases and J by 3 bases, 8 bases remained unmatched. The CDR3 DNA reads TGTGCCAGTAGTCCGGGACAGGGCGGTATCTACGAGCAGTACTTC. This codes for CASSPGQGGIYEQYF. The variable domain in full, completed from reference TRBV19 and TRBJ2-7, reads DGGITQSPKYLFRKEGQNVTLSCEQNLNHDAMYWYRQDPGQGLRLIYYSQIVNDFQKGDIAEGYSVSREKKESFPLTVTSAQKNPTAFYLCASSPGQGGIYEQYFGPGTRLTVT.

The genes are TRBV27 and TRBJ1-5; tentatively, D is TRBD1 (5 bases). CDR1 and CDR2 (germline): MNHEY, SMNVEV (reference sequence). This CDR3 spans 16 amino acids. Between the trimmed V and J ends, which lost 1 base and 0 bases, there was a span of 10 bases. The chain's CDR3 is CASSLWGGDSNQPQHF. Here the CDR3 DNA reads TGTGCCAGCAGTTTATGGGGGGGAGATAGCAATCAGCCCCAGCATTTT.

This chain joins TRBV10-3 and TRBJ2-7; possible D gene TRBD1, 6 bases. Trimming cost V 3 bases and J 5 bases, with 11 bases left between them. The length of the CDR3 is 13 residues. CDR1 is ENHRY, CDR2 SYGVKD, per germline. The CDR3 coding sequence is TGTGCCATCAGTGACTCCAGGGACAACGAGCAGTACTTC. It yields the protein CAISDSRDNEQYF.